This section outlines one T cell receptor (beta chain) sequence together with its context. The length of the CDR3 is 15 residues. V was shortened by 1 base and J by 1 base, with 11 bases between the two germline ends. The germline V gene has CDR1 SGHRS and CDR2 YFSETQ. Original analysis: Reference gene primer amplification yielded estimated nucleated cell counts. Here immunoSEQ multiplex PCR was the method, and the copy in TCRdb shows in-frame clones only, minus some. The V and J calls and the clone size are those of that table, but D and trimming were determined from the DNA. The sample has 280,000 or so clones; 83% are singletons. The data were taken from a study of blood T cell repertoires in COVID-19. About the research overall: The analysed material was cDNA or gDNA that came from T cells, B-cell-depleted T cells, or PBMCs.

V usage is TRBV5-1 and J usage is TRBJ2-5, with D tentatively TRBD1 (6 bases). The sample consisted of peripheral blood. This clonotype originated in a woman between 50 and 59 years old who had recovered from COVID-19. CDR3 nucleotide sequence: TGCGCCAGCAGCTTGCAGGGGCAGGTCCAAGAGACCCAGTACTTC. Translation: CASSLQGQVQETQYF.